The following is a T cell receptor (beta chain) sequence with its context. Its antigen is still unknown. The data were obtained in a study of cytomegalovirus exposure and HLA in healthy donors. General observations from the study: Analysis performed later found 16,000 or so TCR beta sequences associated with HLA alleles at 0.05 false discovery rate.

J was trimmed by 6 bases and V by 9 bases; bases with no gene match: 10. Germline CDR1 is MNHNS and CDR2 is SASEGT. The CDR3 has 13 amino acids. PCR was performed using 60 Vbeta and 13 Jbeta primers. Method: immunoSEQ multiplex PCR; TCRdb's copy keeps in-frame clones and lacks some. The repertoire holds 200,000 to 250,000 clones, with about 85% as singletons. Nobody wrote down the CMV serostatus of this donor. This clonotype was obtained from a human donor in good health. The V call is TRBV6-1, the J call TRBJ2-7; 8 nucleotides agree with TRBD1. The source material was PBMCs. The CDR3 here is CARSDRVISEQYF. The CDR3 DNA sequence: TGTGCCAGATCGGACAGGGTGATCTCCGAGCAGTACTTC.